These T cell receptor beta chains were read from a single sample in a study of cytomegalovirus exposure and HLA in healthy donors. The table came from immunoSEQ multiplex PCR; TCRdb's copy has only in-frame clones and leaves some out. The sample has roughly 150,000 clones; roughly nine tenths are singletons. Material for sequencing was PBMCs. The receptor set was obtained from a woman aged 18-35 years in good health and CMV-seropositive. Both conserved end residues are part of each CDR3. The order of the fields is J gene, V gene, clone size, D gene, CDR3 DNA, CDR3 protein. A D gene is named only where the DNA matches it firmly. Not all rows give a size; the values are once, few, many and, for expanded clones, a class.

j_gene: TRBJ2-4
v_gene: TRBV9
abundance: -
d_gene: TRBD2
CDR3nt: TGTGCCAGCAGCGTAGGGACCCTAGCGGGAGTGCTGAACATTCAGTACTTC
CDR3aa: CASSVGTLAGVLNIQYF

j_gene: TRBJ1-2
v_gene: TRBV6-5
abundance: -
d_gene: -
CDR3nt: TGTGCCAGCAGTTACGATACAGGGCTATATGGCTACACCTTC
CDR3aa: CASSYDTGLYGYTF

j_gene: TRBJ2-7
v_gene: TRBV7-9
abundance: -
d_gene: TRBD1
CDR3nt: TGTGCCAGCAGCAGGGACAGCTCCTACGAGCAGTACTTC
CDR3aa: CASSRDSSYEQYF

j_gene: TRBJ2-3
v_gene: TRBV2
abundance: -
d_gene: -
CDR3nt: TGTGCCAGCCAGAAAGCGGACCGCACAGATACGCAGTATTTT
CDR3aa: CASQKADRTDTQYF

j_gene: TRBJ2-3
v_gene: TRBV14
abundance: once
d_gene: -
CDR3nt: TGTGCCAGCAGCCCATACCCCGGAGATACGCAGTATTTT
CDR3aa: CASSPYPGDTQYF

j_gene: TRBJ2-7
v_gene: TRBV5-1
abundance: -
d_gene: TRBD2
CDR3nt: TGCGCCAGCAGCGGGACTAGCGGGACCCAGCAGTACTTC
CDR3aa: CASSGTSGTQQYF

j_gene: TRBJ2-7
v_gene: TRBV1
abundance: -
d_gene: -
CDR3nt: TGCACCAGCAGCCACTTTACGGGGACTAGCGAATCCTACGAGCAGTACTTC
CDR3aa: CTSSHFTGTSESYEQYF

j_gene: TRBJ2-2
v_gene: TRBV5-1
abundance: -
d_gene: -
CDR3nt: TGCGCCAGCAGCAGGAGGGGGGGTGGCGCCAACGGGGAGCTGTTTTTT
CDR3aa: CASSRRGGGANGELFF

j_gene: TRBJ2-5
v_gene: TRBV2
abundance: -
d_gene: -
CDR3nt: TGTGCCAGCAGTGAAGTCAGGGAGACCCAGTACTTC
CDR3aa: CASSEVRETQYF

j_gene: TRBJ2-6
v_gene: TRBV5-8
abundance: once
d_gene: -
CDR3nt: TGTGCCAGCAGCTTGTTCGCTGCCACAACTGGGGCCAACGTCCTGACTTTC
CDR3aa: CASSLFAATTGANVLTF

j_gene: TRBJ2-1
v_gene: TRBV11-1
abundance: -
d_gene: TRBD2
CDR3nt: TGTGCCAGCAGCTTAGGGCGCGGGAGCTCCTACAATGAGCAGTTCTTC
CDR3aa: CASSLGRGSSYNEQFF

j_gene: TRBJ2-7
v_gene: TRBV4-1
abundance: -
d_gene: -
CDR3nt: TGCGCCAGCAGCCCCTTACCCACTCTCGCAGGGCTCACCTACGAGCAGTACTTC
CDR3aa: CASSPLPTLAGLTYEQYF

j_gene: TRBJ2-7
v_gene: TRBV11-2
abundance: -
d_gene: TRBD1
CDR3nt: TGTGCCAGCAGCGTAGATGGGGGTGGAACAGGGGGTTACTTC
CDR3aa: CASSVDGGGTGGYF

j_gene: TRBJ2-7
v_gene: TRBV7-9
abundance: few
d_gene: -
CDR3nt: TGTGCCAGCGGCCACTACGAGCAGTACTTC
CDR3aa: CASGHYEQYF

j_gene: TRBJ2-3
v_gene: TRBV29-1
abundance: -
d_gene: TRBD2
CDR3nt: TGCAGCGTTGTGGGCGGGGGTCGTTGGACAGATACGCAGTATTTT
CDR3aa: CSVVGGGRWTDTQYF

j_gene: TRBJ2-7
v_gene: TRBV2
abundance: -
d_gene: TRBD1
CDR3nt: TGTGCCAGCAGTTCTGGGACAGGGGGCTACGAGCAGTACTTC
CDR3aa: CASSSGTGGYEQYF